A single sample is the source of the 19 T cell receptor beta chains below, sequenced in a study of beta chain features in type 1 diabetes listed by TCRdb under 2018. The paper as a whole reports these results and caveats: A moderate but significant shortening of TCRB CDR3 length was observed in type 1 diabetes patients in all four CD4+ subsets.

The library came from the immunoSEQ multiplex PCR assay. The entire isolated RNA was reverse transcribed using the High Capacity cDNA Reverse Transcription Kit, and thus expressed TCRB transcripts were sequenced. Sourced from immuneACCESS, this table was stored by TCRdb with only in-frame sequences that have V and J called. A share of the clones is absent; for the studies checked, an unresolved V gene accounts for under half, and the remainder has no known explanation. The sample has roughly 330,000 clones on record, around an eighth of them singletons. Clones ranked in the top ten supply roughly 0.015% of the sample. These receptors have no known antigen. Sequenced material: naive CD4+ T cells from blood. According to the study, the label for this sample's cell subset or site signals: true naive CD4+ T cells. These receptors were collected from a woman aged 18-35 years with type 1 diabetes.

The rearrangement uses TRBV15 and TRBJ1-5; TRBD1 matches at 9 bases. The J segment lost 6 bases and the V segment lost 0 bases, leaving 3 bases of the junction unmatched. Germline V gene lookup returns CDR1 LNHNV and CDR2 YYDKDF (reference sequence). CDR3 size: 15 residues. CDR3 in DNA: TGTGCCACCAGCAGAGATGGACAGGGGCGTCAGCCCCAGCATTTT. The encoded protein is CATSRDGQGRQPQHF.

This clone was counted only a few times. CDR3 sequence: CASSQYRVERAFF. Here the CDR3 DNA reads TGTGCCAGCTCACAGTACAGGGTGGAGAGAGCTTTCTTT. J is TRBJ1-1 and V is TRBV18; D might be TRBD1 (6 bases). With 4 bases removed from V and 10 bases from J, the gap between germline ends came to 16 bases. CDR3 size: 13 residues. The V gene's germline CDR1 is KGHSH and CDR2 LQKENI.

The rearrangement uses TRBV7-9 and TRBJ2-1; a possible D gene is TRBD2 (6 bases). The ends were cut back, 6 bases at V and 4 bases at J, with 16 bases in the middle. The length of the CDR3 is 15 residues. Looked up from germline, CDR1 is SEHNR and CDR2 is FQNEAQ (reference sequence). The CDR3 DNA reads as TGTGCCAGCAGAAGACCCGGAGGGGCTTACAATGAGCAGTTCTTC. Translated: CASRRPGGAYNEQFF.

The chain combines TRBV5-4 with TRBJ2-3; D uncertain. The CDR3 sequence is 13 residues long. Germline V lookup: CDR1 SGHNT, CDR2 YYREEE (reference sequence). V lost 3 bases and J 6 bases, leaving 11 bases between the germline ends. The CDR3 region has the DNA TGTGCCAGCAGCTCCGTGGCGCGGGATACGCAGTATTTT. Its protein is CASSSVARDTQYF.

In this sample, this clone turned up a few times. This chain connects TRBV29-1 to TRBJ1-1; D is unresolved. The CDR3 runs 14 residues. In germline, CDR1 is SQVTM, CDR2 ANQGSEA. Trimming pared 5 bases from V and 0 bases from J, leaving 13 bases between. The DNA for the CDR3 is TGCAGCGTTACCGGGAGACACTTGAACACTGAAGCTTTCTTT. Its translation: CSVTGRHLNTEAFF.

The V and J genes are TRBV19 and TRBJ1-2; unclear D gene. Germline assignment: CDR1 LNHDA and CDR2 SQIVND (reference sequence). The CDR3 length is 13 residues. Trimming left V 9 bases short and J 2 bases short, with 13 bases between. CDR3 sequence (DNA): TGTGCCAGCACGGTACAGCTGAACTATGGCTACACCTTC. Translation gives CASTVQLNYGYTF.

This clone came up a few times. This chain joins TRBV19 and TRBJ2-2; D ambiguous. The CDR3 runs 15 residues. Trimming pared 0 bases from V and 1 base from J, leaving 6 bases between. Germline assignment: CDR1 LNHDA and CDR2 SQIVND (reference sequence). This chain's CDR3 is CASSIEGRNTGELFF. DNA for the CDR3: TGTGCCAGTAGTATAGAGGGCAGGAACACCGGGGAGCTGTTTTTT. The whole variable domain, filled in from reference TRBV19 and TRBJ2-2, reads DGGITQSPKYLFRKEGQNVTLSCEQNLNHDAMYWYRQDPGQGLRLIYYSQIVNDFQKGDIAEGYSVSREKKESFPLTVTSAQKNPTAFYLCASSIEGRNTGELFFGEGSRLTVL.

The gene calls are TRBV6-5 and TRBJ1-5; no definite D call. This CDR3 contains 14 residues. Trimming took 5 bases from V and 2 from J, leaving 10 bases between them. CDR1 and CDR2 from the germline V gene are MNHEY and SVGAGI. This CDR3 reads CASSRVMGNQPQHF. For the CDR3, the DNA is TGTGCCAGCAGTCGGGTCATGGGCAATCAGCCCCAGCATTTT.

This chain uses TRBV11-2 with TRBJ2-1, with D perhaps matching TRBD2 (6 bases). From germline, CDR1 is SGHAT and CDR2 FQNNGV. CDR3 length: 15 residues. Trimming removed 4 bases at V and 1 base at J, with 11 bases between. CDR3 protein: CASSWDFQSYNEQFF. As DNA, the CDR3 is TGTGCCAGCAGCTGGGACTTTCAATCCTACAATGAGCAGTTCTTC. The full variable domain, completed using reference TRBV11-2 and TRBJ2-1, is EAGVAQSPRYKIIEKRQSVAFWCNPISGHATLYWYQQILGQGPKLLIQFQNNGVVDDSQLPKDRFSAERLKGVDSTLKIQPAKLEDSAVYLCASSWDFQSYNEQFFGPGTRLTVL.

This sequence joins TRBV2 and TRBJ2-1, with 7 bases fitting TRBD2. Germline V lookup: CDR1 SNHLY, CDR2 FYNNEI. V shed 11 bases and J 4 bases; nucleotides not matched to a gene: 8. The CDR3 has 13 residues. The CDR3 nucleotides read TGTGCCTCCGGGCTAGCGGTTTACAATGAGCAGTTCTTC. Amino acid sequence: CASGLAVYNEQFF.

In regard to this clone: This sample also contains other DNA sequences that code for the same CDR3. The chain recombines TRBV18 with TRBJ2-7, with 11 bases lining up with TRBD2. CDR1 is KGHSH, CDR2 LQKENI, per germline. The ends lost 3 bases at V and 1 base at J; junction bases unmatched: 2. The CDR3 has 15 residues. CDR3 sequence reads: CASSPGTSGSYEQYF. CDR3 nucleotides: TGTGCCAGCTCACCCGGGACTAGCGGTTCCTACGAGCAGTACTTC.

There are a few counts of this clone. This chain links TRBV5-4 with TRBJ2-4, with 7 bases lining up with TRBD1. The CDR3 is 14 amino acids. V shed 2 bases and J 4 bases; nucleotides not matched to a gene: 3. Germline-derived CDR1 and CDR2 are SGHNT and YYREEE (reference sequence). CDR3 bases: TGTGCCAGCAGCTTAACGGACAGGAAAAACATTCAGTACTTC. This codes for CASSLTDRKNIQYF.

V gene TRBV19 combines with J gene TRBJ1-4; the match to TRBD1 covers 8 bases. Unmatched junction bases numbered 5, after V lost 5 bases and J lost 6 bases. Germline CDR1 is LNHDA and CDR2 is SQIVND (reference sequence). This CDR3 is built from 14 residues. This chain's CDR3 is CASSYQGADEKLFF. The CDR3, as DNA: TGTGCCAGTAGTTACCAGGGGGCAGATGAAAAACTGTTTTTT.

The rearrangement joins TRBV7-6 to TRBJ1-1, with D possibly matching TRBD1 (6 bases). The CDR3 covers 13 residues. Germline V gene sequence: CDR1 SGHVS, CDR2 FNYEAQ. Trimming removed 4 bases at V and 1 base at J, with 7 bases between. The CDR3 region is CASSSGENTEAFF. The CDR3 DNA reads as TGTGCCAGCAGCTCAGGGGAGAACACTGAAGCTTTCTTT.

The chain combines TRBV19 with TRBJ1-4; D might be TRBD1 (6 bases). The CDR3 length is 14 residues. Germline V gives CDR1 LNHDA, CDR2 SQIVND (reference sequence). The V end lost 5 bases, the J end lost 9 bases, and 16 bases lay between the germline ends. The CDR3 sequence: CASSVQGGLKKLFF. CDR3 in DNA: TGTGCCAGTAGTGTACAGGGCGGTTTGAAAAAACTGTTTTTT.

This clone was seen only a few times. The V and J genes are TRBV4-1 and TRBJ2-3; 9 bases match TRBD2. CDR1 is MGHRA and CDR2 is YSYEKL in the germline V gene. The CDR3 loop spans 15 amino acids. The junction had 8 bases not matched to a gene; V was cut back by 4 bases and J by 6 bases. CDR3 coding DNA: TGCGCCAGCAGCCTGGCTGGGACTAGCATGGATACGCAGTATTTT. Its translation is CASSLAGTSMDTQYF.

The genes are TRBV5-1 and TRBJ1-1; the D gene is possibly TRBD1 (6 bases). The CDR3 has 14 residues. CDR1 is SGHRS and CDR2 is YFSETQ in the germline V gene. V lost 0 bases and J 4 bases, leaving 10 bases between the germline ends. In nucleotides, the CDR3 is TGCGCCAGCAGCTTGGTTGGGGGCATCACTGAAGCTTTCTTT. It translates to CASSLVGGITEAFF.

The J gene is TRBJ2-4, the V gene TRBV28; perhaps TRBD1 as D (7 bases). The germline V gene has CDR1 MDHEN and CDR2 SYDVKM. The CDR3 length is 17 residues. The V gene lost 6 bases and the J gene lost 3 bases, with 21 bases spanning the gap. CDR3 sequence: CASRLEGGGMGKNIQYF. CDR3 DNA sequence: TGTGCCAGCAGGTTGGAAGGAGGGGGCATGGGCAAAAACATTCAGTACTTC. Looking up the rest from reference TRBV28 and TRBJ2-4 gives the full variable domain: DVKVTQSSRYLVKRTGEKVFLECVQDMDHENMFWYRQDPGLGLRLIYFSYDVKMKEKGDIPEGYSVSREKKERFSLILESASTNQTSMYLCASRLEGGGMGKNIQYFGAGTRLSVL.

The V and J genes are TRBV27 and TRBJ2-2, with TRBD1 identical over 7 bases. Germline values: CDR1 MNHEY, CDR2 SMNVEV (reference sequence). The V gene end was trimmed by 8 bases and the J gene end by 1 base; junction bases not matched to a gene: 4. The length of the CDR3 is 14 residues. In DNA, the CDR3 is TGTGCCAGCGGCCGGACAGGGAACACCGGGGAGCTGTTTTTT. This gives the protein CASGRTGNTGELFF.